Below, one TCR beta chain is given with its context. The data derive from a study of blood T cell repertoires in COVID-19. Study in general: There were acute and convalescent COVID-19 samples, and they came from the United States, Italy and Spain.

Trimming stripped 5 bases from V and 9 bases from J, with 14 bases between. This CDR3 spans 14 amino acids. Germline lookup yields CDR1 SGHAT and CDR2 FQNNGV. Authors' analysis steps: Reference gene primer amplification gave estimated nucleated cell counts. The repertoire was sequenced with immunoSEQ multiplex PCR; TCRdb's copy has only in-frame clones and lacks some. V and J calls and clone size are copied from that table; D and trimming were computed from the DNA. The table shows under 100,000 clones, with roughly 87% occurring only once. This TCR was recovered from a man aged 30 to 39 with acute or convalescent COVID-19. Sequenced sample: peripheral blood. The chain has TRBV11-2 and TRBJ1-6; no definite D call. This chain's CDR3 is CASSPLTPGSPLHF. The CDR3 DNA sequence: TGTGCCAGCAGCCCACTCACCCCGGGTTCACCCCTCCACTTT.